These T cell receptor beta chains were read from a single sample in a study of T cell changes during pregnancy in multiple sclerosis. Clones were sequenced by immunoSEQ multiplex PCR, and TCRdb holds only the in-frame ones, with some missing. The table lists about 49,000 clones, roughly 94% of them singletons. The specimen was CD8+ T cells from peripheral blood mononuclear cells, collected in the first trimester of pregnancy. The receptors come from a female donor with multiple sclerosis, enrolled in a pregnancy study. Each CDR3 is given with its conserved first and last residue.

v_gene	CDR3aa
TRBV27	CASSEQGLGNQPQHF
TRBV19	CASTLGGAYNEQFF
TRBV7-3	CASSLFPTGDMNTEAFF
TRBV6-4	CAAETGGSSTEAFF
TRBV7-8	CASSLIENFYEQYF
TRBV19	CASSIDPAHYNQPQHF
TRBV7-6	CASSLASGGANEKLFF
TRBV28	CASNTMGLEAFF
TRBV6-5	CASSWGQGNTEAFF
TRBV13	CASSWIAGQPYEQYF
TRBV30	CAWSVGSEQFF
TRBV6-4	CASSGHGTGGSNEQFF
TRBV19	CASSIGAGGPHEQYF
TRBV11-2	CASSRTYADTQYF
TRBV14	CASIPPGLAERRTYEQYF
TRBV28	CASSAGLRYEQYF
TRBV29-1	CSVEARMSSGNTIYF
TRBV29-1	CSVYLRTYEQYF
TRBV7-9	CASSLVFGTSGTYEQYF
TRBV11-2	CASSLDLTYPWLEQYF
TRBV6-4	CASSDSKRGDYNEQFF
TRBV7-8	CASSPGLGKSYNEQFF
TRBV4-3	CASSQAVSAGYEQYF
TRBV18	CASSPDRGDPYEQYF
TRBV6-5	CASRTGVYSNQPQHF
TRBV6-4	CASSDKSIPNEQFF
TRBV27	CASSLGQTYEQYF
TRBV27	CASSSRWGVPMNTEAFF
TRBV5-4	CASSFRGSEQYF
TRBV11-1	CASSLVGTSGSYEQYF
TRBV4-1	CASSQDPSQSFGYGYTF
TRBV13	CASSLGRMVALDEQFF
TRBV9	CASSAVQGGFGYTF
TRBV7-9	CASSQPGGDSRGPYEQYF
TRBV25-1	CASTHDVGANTGELFF
TRBV7-2	CASSLWDRVIFRANVLTF
TRBV4-3	CASSQVDQGKGGYTF
TRBV30	CAWSVEGNTGELFF
TRBV2	CASSGTDSPLLETQYF
TRBV6-1	CASSEATGVQGGELFF